The clone carrying this T cell receptor (beta chain) showed up just a few times. What it binds is unknown. This record belongs to a study of cytomegalovirus exposure and HLA in healthy donors. Findings and caveats of the study: There were some V segments, including TRBV6-2 and TRBV6-3, excluded as indistinguishable. Most TCR sequences were seen very rarely across donors, but some public TCRs occurred in many.

Trimming removed 5 bases at V and 14 bases at J, with 13 bases between. This CDR3 spans 12 amino acids. Per germline, CDR1 SGHVS and CDR2 FQNEAQ. PCR amplification relied on 60 Vbeta primers (plus 13 Jbeta primers). Clones were read by immunoSEQ multiplex PCR, and TCRdb kept only the in-frame ones, dropping some. The sample records roughly 200,000 clones, 79% being singletons. The source material was PBMCs. The chain links TRBV7-8 to TRBJ1-6, with D unclear. The sequence was collected from a woman in her thirties in good health and CMV-seropositive. As DNA, the CDR3 is TGTGCCAGCAGCCGCCGAGATGCGGCCCTCCACTTT. It specifies CASSRRDAALHF.